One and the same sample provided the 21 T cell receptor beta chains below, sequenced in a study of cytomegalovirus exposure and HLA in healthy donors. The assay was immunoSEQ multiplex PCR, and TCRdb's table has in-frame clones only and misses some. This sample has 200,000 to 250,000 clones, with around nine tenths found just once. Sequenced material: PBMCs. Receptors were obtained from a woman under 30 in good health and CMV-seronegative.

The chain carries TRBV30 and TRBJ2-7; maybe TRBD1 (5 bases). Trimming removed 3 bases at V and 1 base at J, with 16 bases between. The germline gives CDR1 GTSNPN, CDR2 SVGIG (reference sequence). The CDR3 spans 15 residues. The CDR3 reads CAWRPTTVYSYEQYF. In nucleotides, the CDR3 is TGTGCCTGGAGGCCAACGACAGTCTATTCCTACGAGCAGTACTTC.

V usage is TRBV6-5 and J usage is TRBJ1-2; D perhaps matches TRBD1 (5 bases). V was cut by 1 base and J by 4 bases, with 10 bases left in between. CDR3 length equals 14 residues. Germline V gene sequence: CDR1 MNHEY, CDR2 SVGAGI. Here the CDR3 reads CASSYLGTGYGYTF. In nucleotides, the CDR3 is TGTGCCAGCAGTTACTTAGGAACAGGCTATGGCTACACCTTC.

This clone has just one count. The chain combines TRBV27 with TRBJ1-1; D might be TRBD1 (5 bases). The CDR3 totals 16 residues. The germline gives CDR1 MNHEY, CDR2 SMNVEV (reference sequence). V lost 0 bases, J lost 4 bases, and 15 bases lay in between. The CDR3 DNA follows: TGTGCCAGCAGTTTATCTTGGTGGGGCGGGAGCACTGAAGCTTTCTTT. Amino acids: CASSLSWWGGSTEAFF.

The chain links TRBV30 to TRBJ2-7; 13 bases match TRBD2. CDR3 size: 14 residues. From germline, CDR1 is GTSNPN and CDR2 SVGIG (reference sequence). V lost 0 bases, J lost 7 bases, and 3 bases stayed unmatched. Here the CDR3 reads CAWSVLGLAGEQYF. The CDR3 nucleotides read TGTGCCTGGAGTGTACTGGGACTAGCGGGGGAGCAGTACTTC.

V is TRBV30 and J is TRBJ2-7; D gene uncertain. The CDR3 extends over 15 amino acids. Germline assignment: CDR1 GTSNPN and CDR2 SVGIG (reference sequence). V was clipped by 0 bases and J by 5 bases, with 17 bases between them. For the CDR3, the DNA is TGTGCCTGGAGTGTATTAGGTCTGGGTACTAACGAGCAGTACTTC. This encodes CAWSVLGLGTNEQYF.

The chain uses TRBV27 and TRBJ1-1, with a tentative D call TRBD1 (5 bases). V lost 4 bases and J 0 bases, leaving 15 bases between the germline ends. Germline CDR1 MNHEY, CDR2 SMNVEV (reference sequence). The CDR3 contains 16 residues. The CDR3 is CASSWGRGIMNTEAFF. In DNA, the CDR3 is TGTGCCAGCAGTTGGGGAAGGGGTATCATGAACACTGAAGCTTTCTTT.

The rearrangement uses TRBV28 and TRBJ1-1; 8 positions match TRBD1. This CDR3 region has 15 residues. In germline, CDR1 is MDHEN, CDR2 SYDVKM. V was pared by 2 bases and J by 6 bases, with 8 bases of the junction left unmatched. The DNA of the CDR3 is TGTGCCAGCAGTTTACTCGGACAGGGAGTGCCTGAAGCTTTCTTT. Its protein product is CASSLLGQGVPEAFF.

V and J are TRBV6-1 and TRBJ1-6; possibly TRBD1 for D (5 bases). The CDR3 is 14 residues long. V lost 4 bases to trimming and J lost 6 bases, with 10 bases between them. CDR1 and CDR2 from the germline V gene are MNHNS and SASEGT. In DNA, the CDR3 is TGTGCCAGCAGTGGAGGGGAGGCTAATTCACCCCTCCACTTT. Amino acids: CASSGGEANSPLHF.

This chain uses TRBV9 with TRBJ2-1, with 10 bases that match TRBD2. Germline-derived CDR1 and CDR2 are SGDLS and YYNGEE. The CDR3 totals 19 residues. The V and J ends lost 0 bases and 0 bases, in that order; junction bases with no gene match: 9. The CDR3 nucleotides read TGTGCCAGCAGCGTAGGAGGGACTAGCGCTCCCAGCTCCTACAATGAGCAGTTCTTC. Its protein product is CASSVGGTSAPSSYNEQFF.

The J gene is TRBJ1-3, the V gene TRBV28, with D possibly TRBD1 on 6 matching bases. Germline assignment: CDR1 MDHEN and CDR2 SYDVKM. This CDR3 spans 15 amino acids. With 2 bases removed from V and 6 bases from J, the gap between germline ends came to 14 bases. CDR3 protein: CASSLNTGNQNTIYF. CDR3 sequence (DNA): TGTGCCAGCAGTTTAAATACAGGGAATCAAAACACCATATATTTT.

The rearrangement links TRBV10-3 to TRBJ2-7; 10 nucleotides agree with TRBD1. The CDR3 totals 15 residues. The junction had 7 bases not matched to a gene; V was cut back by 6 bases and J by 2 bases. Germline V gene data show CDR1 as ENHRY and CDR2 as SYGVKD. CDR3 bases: TGTGCCATCAGCCTACCGGGACAGGGGCCCTACGAGCAGTACTTC. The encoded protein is CAISLPGQGPYEQYF.

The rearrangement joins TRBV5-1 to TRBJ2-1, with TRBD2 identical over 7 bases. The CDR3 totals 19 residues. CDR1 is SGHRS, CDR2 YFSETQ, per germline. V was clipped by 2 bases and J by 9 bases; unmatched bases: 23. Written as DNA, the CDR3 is TGCGCCAGCAGCTTTGCCCCCCTAGTTATAGATGGGACTAAAGCTGAGCAGTTCTTC. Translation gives CASSFAPLVIDGTKAEQFF.

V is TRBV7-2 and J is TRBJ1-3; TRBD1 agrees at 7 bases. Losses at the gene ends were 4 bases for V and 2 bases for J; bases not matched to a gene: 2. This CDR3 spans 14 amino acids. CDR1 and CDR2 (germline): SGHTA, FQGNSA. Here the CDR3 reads CASSSTGAGNTIYF. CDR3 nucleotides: TGTGCCAGCAGCTCCACAGGGGCTGGAAACACCATATATTTT.

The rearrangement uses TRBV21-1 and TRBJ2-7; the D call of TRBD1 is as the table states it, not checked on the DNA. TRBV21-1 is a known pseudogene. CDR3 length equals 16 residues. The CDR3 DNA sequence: TGTGCCAGCAGCAAAGTCAGGGGGCGGGGACCCTACGAGCAGTACTTC. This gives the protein CASSKVRGRGPYEQYF.

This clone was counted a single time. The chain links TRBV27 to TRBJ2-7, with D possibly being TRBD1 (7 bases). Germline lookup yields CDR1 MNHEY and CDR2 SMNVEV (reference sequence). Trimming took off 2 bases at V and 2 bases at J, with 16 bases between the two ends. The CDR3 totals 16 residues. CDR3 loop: CASSLGGGRGAYEQYF. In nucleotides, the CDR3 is TGTGCCAGCAGTTTAGGAGGGGGCAGAGGGGCCTACGAGCAGTACTTC.

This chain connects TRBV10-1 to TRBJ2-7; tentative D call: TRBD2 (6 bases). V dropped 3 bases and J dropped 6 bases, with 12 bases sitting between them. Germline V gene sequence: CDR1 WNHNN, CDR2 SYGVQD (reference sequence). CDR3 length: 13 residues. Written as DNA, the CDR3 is TGCGCCAGCAGTGATGCGGGAAGGGGCGAGCAGTACTTC. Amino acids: CASSDAGRGEQYF.

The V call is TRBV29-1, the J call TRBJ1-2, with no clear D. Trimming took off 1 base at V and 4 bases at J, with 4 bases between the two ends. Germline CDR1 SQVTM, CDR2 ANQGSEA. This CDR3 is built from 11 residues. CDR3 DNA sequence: TGCAGCGTTGAAGGACTCTATGGCTACACCTTC. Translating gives CSVEGLYGYTF.

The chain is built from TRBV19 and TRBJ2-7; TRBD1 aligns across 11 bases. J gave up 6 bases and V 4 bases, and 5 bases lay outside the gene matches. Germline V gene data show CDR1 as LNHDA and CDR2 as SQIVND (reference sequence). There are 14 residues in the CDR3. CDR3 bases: TGTGCCAGTAGTACAGGACAGGGGGCGCTCGAGCAGTACTTC. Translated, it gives CASSTGQGALEQYF.

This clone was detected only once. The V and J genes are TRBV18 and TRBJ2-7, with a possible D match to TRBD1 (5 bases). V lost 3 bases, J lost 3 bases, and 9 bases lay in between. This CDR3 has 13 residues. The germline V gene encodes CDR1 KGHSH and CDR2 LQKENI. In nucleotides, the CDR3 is TGTGCCAGCTCACCCCGGACAAGCTACGAGCAGTACTTC. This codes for CASSPRTSYEQYF.

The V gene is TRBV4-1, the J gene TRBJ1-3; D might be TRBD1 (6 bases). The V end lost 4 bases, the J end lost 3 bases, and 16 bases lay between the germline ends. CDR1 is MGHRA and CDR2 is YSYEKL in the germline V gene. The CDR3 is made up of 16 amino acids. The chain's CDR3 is CASSPQGAGVGNTIYF. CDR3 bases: TGCGCCAGCAGCCCCCAAGGAGCAGGGGTTGGAAACACCATATATTTT.

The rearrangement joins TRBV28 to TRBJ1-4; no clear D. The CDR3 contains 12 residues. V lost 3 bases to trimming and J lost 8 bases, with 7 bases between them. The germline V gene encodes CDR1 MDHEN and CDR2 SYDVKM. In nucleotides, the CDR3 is TGTGCCAGCAGTTTCTTACAGGAAAAACTGTTTTTT. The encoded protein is CASSFLQEKLFF.